This is a list of T cell receptor beta chains from one sample in a study of Graves' ophthalmopathy and Graves' hyperthyroidism. Via MiXCR, TCRdb re-called the multiplex PCR reads, giving one row per CDR3 protein. The sample includes about 660,000 distinct CDR3 sequences, about two fifths of them seen just once. Sequenced input: peripheral blood. The receptors stem from an adult man with Graves' ophthalmopathy. Both conserved end residues are part of each CDR3. Fields, in order: clone size, V gene, J gene, D gene, CDR3 protein, CDR3 DNA. The D gene is left open where the match is weak. Clone size appears in some rows only: once, few, many, or a class for an expanded clone.

size: -
V: TRBV25-1
J: TRBJ2-7
D: TRBD1
CDR3: CASSYPTGGLSYEQYF
DNA: TGTGCCAGCAGTTACCCTACAGGGGGCCTATCCTACGAGCAGTACTTC

size: -
V: TRBV19
J: TRBJ1-2
D: -
CDR3: CASSVPGTLLSLNYGYTF
DNA: TGTGCCAGTAGTGTTCCCGGGACTCTACTAAGCTTGAATTATGGCTACACCTTC

size: many
V: TRBV7-9
J: TRBJ1-1
D: TRBD1
CDR3: CASSPQLGQGAAITNTEAFF
DNA: TGTGCCAGCAGCCCCCAACTGGGACAGGGAGCCGCTATAACGAACACTGAAGCTTTCTTT

size: many
V: TRBV20-1
J: TRBJ1-2
D: -
CDR3: CSATKSGTPIYGYTF
DNA: TGCAGTGCTACTAAATCCGGGACACCAATCTATGGCTACACCTTC

size: many
V: TRBV29-1
J: TRBJ1-2
D: TRBD1
CDR3: CSVEDLDRGGYTF
DNA: TGCAGCGTTGAAGATCTAGACAGGGGAGGCTACACCTTC

size: many
V: TRBV7-2
J: TRBJ2-5
D: TRBD2
CDR3: CASSHSLGLAGETQYF
DNA: TGTGCCAGCAGCCACTCCTTAGGACTAGCCGGGGAGACCCAGTACTTC

size: -
V: TRBV20-1
J: TRBJ2-7
D: TRBD2
CDR3: CSARPASGYEQYF
DNA: TGCAGTGCTAGACCGGCTAGCGGCTACGAGCAGTACTTC

size: -
V: TRBV29-1
J: TRBJ1-3
D: -
CDR3: CSVSGRMNTIYF
DNA: TGCAGCGTATCCGGACGGATGAACACCATATATTTT

size: many
V: TRBV7-9
J: TRBJ1-4
D: -
CDR3: CASSLIGSNEKLFF
DNA: TGTGCCAGCAGCTTAATTGGGTCTAATGAAAAACTGTTTTTT

size: many
V: TRBV10-3
J: TRBJ1-1
D: -
CDR3: CAIKPQGTEAFF
DNA: TGTGCCATCAAACCGCAGGGCACTGAAGCTTTCTTT

size: -
V: TRBV25-1
J: TRBJ1-5
D: -
CDR3: CASYPGTLSNQPQHF
DNA: TGTGCCAGCTACCCCGGGACACTGAGCAATCAGCCCCAGCATTTT

size: many
V: TRBV25-1
J: TRBJ1-1
D: -
CDR3: CASSEGSNTEAFF
DNA: TGTGCCAGCAGTGAGGGTAGCAACACTGAAGCTTTCTTT

size: many
V: TRBV9
J: TRBJ1-2
D: -
CDR3: CASTYSGGAGGYTF
DNA: TGTGCCAGCACTTATAGCGGGGGGGCTGGTGGCTACACCTTC

size: -
V: TRBV10-3
J: TRBJ1-5
D: -
CDR3: CAISAEGGNQPQHF
DNA: TGTGCCATCAGTGCTGAGGGTGGTAATCAGCCCCAGCATTTT

size: -
V: TRBV25-1
J: TRBJ2-5
D: -
CDR3: CASSPPSRWETQYF
DNA: TGTGCCAGCTCACCACCGTCTAGATGGGAGACCCAGTACTTC

size: -
V: TRBV7-3
J: TRBJ1-4
D: TRBD1
CDR3: CASSRGDSRREKLFF
DNA: TGTGCCAGCAGTCGGGGGGACAGCCGTCGTGAAAAACTGTTTTTT

size: many
V: TRBV7-2
J: TRBJ1-4
D: -
CDR3: CASSTPRDGNEKLFF
DNA: TGTGCCAGCAGCACACCCCGGGACGGTAATGAAAAACTGTTTTTT

size: many
V: TRBV7-9
J: TRBJ1-1
D: -
CDR3: CASSSWTENGMNTEAFF
DNA: TGTGCCAGCAGCTCCTGGACGGAGAATGGAATGAACACTGAAGCTTTCTTT

size: once
V: TRBV24-1
J: TRBJ2-5
D: -
CDR3: CATSDAGSQYF
DNA: TGTGCCACCAGTGACGCCGGGTCCCAGTACTTC

size: many
V: TRBV12-3/TRBV12-4
J: TRBJ1-2
D: -
CDR3: CASSLRGNPHGYTF
DNA: TGTGCCAGCAGTTTAAGAGGGAACCCCCATGGCTACACCTTC

size: -
V: TRBV20-1
J: TRBJ1-1
D: -
CDR3: CSAPGPSLRAFF
DNA: TGCAGTGCCCCCGGACCGAGTTTGAGGGCTTTCTTT

size: many
V: TRBV13
J: TRBJ2-5
D: -
CDR3: CASSLDRGPYQETQYF
DNA: TGTGCCAGCAGCTTAGATCGAGGGCCGTACCAAGAGACCCAGTACTTC

size: many
V: TRBV5-8
J: TRBJ1-6
D: -
CDR3: CASSADRYNSPLHF
DNA: TGTGCCAGCAGCGCGGACCGATACAATTCACCCCTCCACTTT

size: -
V: TRBV11-2
J: TRBJ1-4
D: -
CDR3: CASSLIGVIGDEKLFF
DNA: TGTGCCAGCAGCTTAATCGGGGTGATTGGGGACGAAAAACTGTTTTTT